Listed below are T cell receptor beta chains from one sample, sequenced in a study of blood T cell repertoires in COVID-19. Using immunoSEQ multiplex PCR, the repertoire was profiled, and TCRdb retains in-frame clones only, with some absent. The sample lists approximately 200,000 clones, approximately 88% occurring once. Sequencing used peripheral blood. These receptors all come from a woman in her twenties or thirties with acute or convalescent COVID-19. Each CDR3 is given with its conserved first and last residue.

CDR3,V
CSGSGRTDTQYF,TRBV29-1
CASMVEAGVLNEQFF,TRBV2
CASSYSTSGASSSYNEQFF,TRBV6-2/TRBV6-3
CASSPRLATPHEQYF,TRBV7-9
CASRAGEGRGYTF,TRBV2
CASSQDSRGLNQPQHF,TRBV4-2
CASSPRQGGISGEQFF,TRBV11-2
CASRGRVRGYEQYF,TRBV2
CASSSLTEAYNSPLHF,TRBV28
CASSPGGQVNEQFF,TRBV18
CASGTSSTYEQYF,TRBV7-9
CASTRTGGNYGYTF,TRBV19
CASSLAGGPHNEQFF,TRBV28
CASSRRDRAGELFF,TRBV3-1/TRBV3-2
CASSLRTSGAYEQYF,TRBV5-4
CASSRDRGSSSNGYTF,TRBV5-4
CASSEASYGYTF,TRBV2
CASSTPPWGYTF,TRBV2
CASSRTGTVNTEAFF,TRBV6-5
CASSRGGRAWEQFF,TRBV11-2
CATSARDRGNNEQFF,TRBV24-1
CASRTIAGGKETQYF,TRBV6-5
CARFSGSFGKYF,TRBV9
CAWSVLNNQPQHF,TRBV30
CASKGIRLEAFF,TRBV7-3
CASSQDRGSPLHF,TRBV3-1/TRBV3-2
CASSDPDGGTGSSPLHF,TRBV10-2
CASSRSGTSAYNEQFF,TRBV7-9
CASSRAPQTAFF,TRBV23-1
CASSWDRGHQPQHF,TRBV19
CASSFFGQGLHEQYF,TRBV7-9